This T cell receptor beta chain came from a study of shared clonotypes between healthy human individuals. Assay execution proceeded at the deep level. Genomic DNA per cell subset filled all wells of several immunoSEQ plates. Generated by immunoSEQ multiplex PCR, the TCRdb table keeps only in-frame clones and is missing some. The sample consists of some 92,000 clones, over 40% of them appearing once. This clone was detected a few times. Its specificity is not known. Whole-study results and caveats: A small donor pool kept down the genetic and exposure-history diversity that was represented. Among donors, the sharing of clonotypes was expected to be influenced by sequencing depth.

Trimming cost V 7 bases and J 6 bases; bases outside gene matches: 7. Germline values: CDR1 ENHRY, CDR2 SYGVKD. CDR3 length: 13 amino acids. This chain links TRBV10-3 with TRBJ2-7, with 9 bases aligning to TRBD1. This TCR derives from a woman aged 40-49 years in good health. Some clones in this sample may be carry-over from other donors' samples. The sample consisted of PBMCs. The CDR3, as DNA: TGTGCCATCACCGGGACAGGGCAGATCGAGCAGTACTTC. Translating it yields CAITGTGQIEQYF.